One sample yielded the 18 T cell receptor beta chains listed below, sequenced in a study of blood T cell repertoires in COVID-19. Assay: immunoSEQ multiplex PCR; the TCRdb copy retains only in-frame clones and omits some. This table holds 16,000 or so clones, nearly 90% found once. Sequencing was performed on peripheral blood. Every receptor here comes from a human donor in a cohort sampled during active COVID-19.

The rearrangement uses TRBV30 and TRBJ1-4; TRBD1 is a possible D gene (6 bases). Germline V gene data show CDR1 as GTSNPN and CDR2 as SVGIG (reference sequence). The V end lost 4 bases, the J end lost 5 bases, and 14 bases lay between the germline ends. This CDR3 region has 14 residues. CDR3 nucleotide sequence: TGTGCCTGGAAATACAGCGGACAGAATGAAAAACTGTTTTTT. Protein: CAWKYSGQNEKLFF.

The chain links TRBV3-1 (or the pseudogene TRBV3-2) to TRBJ2-3; D is undetermined. V shed 4 bases and J shed 2 bases, with 19 bases lying between them. The CDR3 runs to 17 residues. Per germline, CDR1 LGHDT and CDR2 YNNKEL (reference sequence). The CDR3 loop is CASSLGNGGTHTDTQYF. In nucleotides, the CDR3 is TGTGCCAGCAGCCTCGGCAACGGCGGTACCCACACAGATACGCAGTATTTT.

This chain links TRBV7-2 with TRBJ2-3; TRBD2 matches at 16 bases. With 2 bases clipped from V and 7 bases from J, the junction kept 3 bases outside the gene matches. This CDR3 contains 16 residues. Germline V gives CDR1 SGHTA, CDR2 FQGNSA. CDR3 nucleotides: TGTGCCAGCAGCTTAAGGGGACTAGCGGGGGGGAATACGCAGTATTTT. Amino acid sequence: CASSLRGLAGGNTQYF. Variable domain in full (rest from reference TRBV7-2 and TRBJ2-3): GAGVSQSPSNKVTEKGKDVELRCDPISGHTALYWYRQSLGQGLEFLIYFQGNSAPDKSGLPSDRFSAERTGGSVSTLTIQRTQQEDSAVYLCASSLRGLAGGNTQYFGPGTRLTVL.

V and J are TRBV9 and TRBJ2-5, with TRBD2 matching 16 bases. The germline V gene encodes CDR1 SGDLS and CDR2 YYNGEE. V was clipped by 3 bases and J by 2 bases; unmatched bases: 4. This CDR3 comprises 17 residues. The CDR3 sequence: CASSAGTSGGAQETQYF. The CDR3 nucleotides read TGTGCCAGCAGCGCCGGGACTAGCGGGGGGGCACAAGAGACCCAGTACTTC.

The chain uses TRBV5-6 and TRBJ2-3; 11 positions agree with TRBD2. The CDR3 sequence is 15 residues long. Germline CDR1 and CDR2: SGHDT and YYEEEE. Trimming cost V 3 bases and J 1 base; bases outside gene matches: 1. The CDR3 DNA reads as TGTGCCAGCAGCTCACTAGCGGGGGGCACAGATACGCAGTATTTT. Protein product: CASSSLAGGTDTQYF.

This clone came up a few times. The CDR3 loop is CASSQDFGSYRSEAFF. The CDR3 DNA sequence: TGCGCCAGCAGCCAAGACTTCGGGAGCTATAGGTCTGAAGCTTTCTTT. The genes are TRBV4-3 and TRBJ1-1; no definite D call. Between the trimmed V and J ends, which lost 0 bases and 6 bases, there was a span of 17 bases. This CDR3 has 16 residues. Germline CDR1 reads LGHNA; CDR2 reads YSLEER.

The genes are TRBV7-9 and TRBJ1-1; no clear D gene. The CDR3 loop spans 15 amino acids. V was shortened by 3 bases and J by 1 base, with 12 bases between the two germline ends. Looked up from germline, CDR1 is SEHNR and CDR2 is FQNEAQ (reference sequence). Here the CDR3 reads CASSFGWAGNTEAFF. In DNA, the CDR3 is TGTGCCAGCAGCTTCGGATGGGCGGGGAACACTGAAGCTTTCTTT. Drawing the rest from reference TRBV7-9 and TRBJ1-1, the complete variable domain is DTGVSQNPRHKITKRGQNVTFRCDPISEHNRLYWYRQTLGQGPEFLTYFQNEAQLEKSRLLSDRFSAERPKGSFSTLEIQRTEQGDSAMYLCASSFGWAGNTEAFFGQGTRLTVV.

This CDR3 is CASSLEYQGANYEQYF. The CDR3 DNA sequence: TGTGCCAGCAGCTTAGAGTATCAGGGGGCGAACTACGAGCAGTACTTC. This sequence joins TRBV7-8 and TRBJ2-7; 8 nucleotides match TRBD1. The CDR3 covers 16 residues. V shed 1 base, J shed 3 bases, and the junction held 8 bases outside the gene matches. Germline loops: CDR1 SGHVS, CDR2 FQNEAQ.

The chain recombines TRBV7-9 with TRBJ2-7; 8 bases match TRBD1. V was clipped by 6 bases and J by 6 bases; unmatched bases: 10. Germline V gives CDR1 SEHNR, CDR2 FQNEAQ (reference sequence). The CDR3 sequence is 14 residues long. The CDR3 region is CASRRTGQNFEQYF. CDR3 nucleotides: TGTGCCAGCAGGAGGACAGGGCAGAATTTCGAGCAGTACTTC.

The chain carries TRBV18 and TRBJ1-2, with TRBD1 matching over 10 bases. V shed 6 bases, J shed 7 bases, and the junction held 8 bases outside the gene matches. The CDR3 has 14 residues. CDR1 KGHSH and CDR2 LQKENI come from the germline V gene. The CDR3: CASSSAGTGVGYTF. CDR3 DNA: TGTGCCAGCTCTTCAGCCGGGACAGGGGTTGGCTACACCTTC.

The chain carries TRBV19 and TRBJ2-5; 13 nucleotides align to TRBD2. V lost 8 bases to trimming and J lost 5 bases; unmatched junction nucleotides: 8. The CDR3 is made up of 15 amino acids. Germline V gene data show CDR1 as LNHDA and CDR2 as SQIVND (reference sequence). The DNA for the CDR3 is TGTGCCAGTCAAACTAGCGGGGGGGCCGGGGAGACCCAGTACTTC. Its protein product is CASQTSGGAGETQYF.

The V call is TRBV5-1, the J call TRBJ2-4, with D possibly matching TRBD1 (5 bases). Per the germline V gene, CDR1 is SGHRS and CDR2 is YFSETQ. The CDR3 contains 14 residues. Between the trimmed V and J ends, which lost 3 bases and 5 bases, there was a span of 12 bases. This chain's CDR3 is CASSSTGSQNIQYF. The CDR3 DNA is TGCGCCAGCAGCTCCACAGGATCCCAAAACATTCAGTACTTC.

The chain links TRBV3-1 (or the pseudogene TRBV3-2) to TRBJ2-5; 9 bases map to TRBD1. Trimming removed 4 bases from V and 2 bases from J; junction bases left unmatched: 5. Germline CDR1 LGHDT, CDR2 YNNKEL (reference sequence). The CDR3 covers 15 residues. The CDR3 spells CASSRTDRGQETQYF. The CDR3, as DNA: TGTGCCAGCAGCCGGACGGACAGGGGACAAGAGACCCAGTACTTC.

The V and J genes are TRBV19 and TRBJ2-7; D possibly corresponds to TRBD2 (5 bases). CDR3 size: 16 residues. Germline V gene data show CDR1 as LNHDA and CDR2 as SQIVND (reference sequence). V was pared by 3 bases and J by 0 bases, with 15 bases between. Written as DNA, the CDR3 is TGTGCCAGTAGTATTTCGCGGGCAGGCGACTCCTACGAGCAGTACTTC. As protein: CASSISRAGDSYEQYF. Full variable domain (remainder filled in from reference TRBV19 and TRBJ2-7): DGGITQSPKYLFRKEGQNVTLSCEQNLNHDAMYWYRQDPGQGLRLIYYSQIVNDFQKGDIAEGYSVSREKKESFPLTVTSAQKNPTAFYLCASSISRAGDSYEQYFGPGTRLTVT.

V usage is TRBV18 and J usage is TRBJ2-7; the D is unclear. The CDR3 runs 13 residues. V was clipped by 6 bases and J by 5 bases, with 14 bases between them. Germline CDR1 reads KGHSH; CDR2 reads LQKENI. CDR3 in DNA: TGTGCCAGCTCCCAGACTGTTCTGGACGAGCAGTACTTC. Residues: CASSQTVLDEQYF.

The chain joins TRBV6-1 to TRBJ2-7; 7 bases line up with TRBD1. This CDR3 has 15 amino acids. CDR1 and CDR2 from the germline V gene are MNHNS and SASEGT. Losses at the gene ends were 3 bases for V and 3 bases for J; bases not matched to a gene: 8. Written as DNA, the CDR3 is TGTGCCAGCAGTGAGGGCGGACAGGCCTACTACGAGCAGTACTTC. It translates to CASSEGGQAYYEQYF.

The gene calls are TRBV7-2 and TRBJ2-1, with D possibly TRBD2 on 7 matching bases. Trimming removed 1 base from V and 10 bases from J, with 14 bases in between. CDR1 and CDR2 (germline): SGHTA, FQGNSA. This CDR3 is 14 amino acids long. The CDR3 bases are TGTGCCAGCAGCTTAGTTTGGGGGGGCGAAGAGCAGTTCTTC. Amino acid sequence: CASSLVWGGEEQFF.

The rearrangement links TRBV10-3 to TRBJ2-7; 9 bases match TRBD2. Germline V lookup: CDR1 ENHRY, CDR2 SYGVKD. The V and J ends lost 3 bases and 1 base, in that order; junction bases with no gene match: 7. The CDR3 has 16 residues. The CDR3 coding sequence is TGTGCCATCAGTGAACTTCCTAGCGGGGCGTCCTACGAGCAGTACTTC. Amino acid sequence: CAISELPSGASYEQYF.